The T cell receptor (beta chain) described here comes from a study of cytomegalovirus exposure and HLA in healthy donors. Germline values: CDR1 SGDLS, CDR2 YYNGEE. This CDR3 spans 16 amino acids. Trimming removed 3 bases from V and 8 bases from J, with 20 bases in between. PCR involved 60 Vbeta and 13 Jbeta primers. Clones were sequenced by immunoSEQ multiplex PCR, and TCRdb holds only the in-frame ones, with some missing. The sample has around 130,000 clones, around 80% seen once. The chain recombines TRBV9 with TRBJ1-4, with a weak D call TRBD1 (5 bases). This receptor was obtained from a boy between 2 and 15 years old in good health and CMV-seronegative. Source material: PBMCs. The CDR3 loop reads CASSGGAGRNGEKLFF. The CDR3 region has the DNA TGTGCCAGCAGCGGAGGAGCGGGGCGAAATGGGGAAAAACTGTTTTTT.